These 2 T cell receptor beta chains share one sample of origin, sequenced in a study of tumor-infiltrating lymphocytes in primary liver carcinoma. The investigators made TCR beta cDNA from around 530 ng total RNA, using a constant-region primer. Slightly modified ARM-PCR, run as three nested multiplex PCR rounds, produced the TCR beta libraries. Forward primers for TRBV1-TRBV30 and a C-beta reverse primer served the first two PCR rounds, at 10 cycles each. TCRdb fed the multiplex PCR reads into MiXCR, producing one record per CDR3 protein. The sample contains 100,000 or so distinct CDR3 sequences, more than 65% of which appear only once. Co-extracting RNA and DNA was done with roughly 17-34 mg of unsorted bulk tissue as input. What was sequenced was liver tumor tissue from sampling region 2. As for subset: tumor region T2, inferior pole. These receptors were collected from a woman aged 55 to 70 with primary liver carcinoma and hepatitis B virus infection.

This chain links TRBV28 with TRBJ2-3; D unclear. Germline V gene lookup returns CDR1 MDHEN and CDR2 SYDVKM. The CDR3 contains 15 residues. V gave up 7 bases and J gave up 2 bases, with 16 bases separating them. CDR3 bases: TGTGCCAGCACACCGCACAGACGGTACACAGATACGCAGTATTTT. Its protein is CASTPHRRYTDTQYF. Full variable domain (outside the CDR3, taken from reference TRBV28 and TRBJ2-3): DVKVTQSSRYLVKRTGEKVFLECVQDMDHENMFWYRQDPGLGLRLIYFSYDVKMKEKGDIPEGYSVSREKKERFSLILESASTNQTSMYLCASTPHRRYTDTQYFGPGTRLTVL.

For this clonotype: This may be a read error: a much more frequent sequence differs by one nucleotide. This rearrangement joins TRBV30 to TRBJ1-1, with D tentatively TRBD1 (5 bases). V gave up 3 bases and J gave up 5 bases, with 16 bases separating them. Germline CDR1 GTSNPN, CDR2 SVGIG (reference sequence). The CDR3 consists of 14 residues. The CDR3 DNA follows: TGTGCCTGGAGGATTGGGGGGAGAAGGACTGAAGCTTTCTTT. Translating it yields CAWRIGGRRTEAFF.